Listed below are T cell receptor beta chains from one sample, sequenced in a study of identical twins. TCRdb recomputed calls from the 5' RACE reads with MiXCR, one row per CDR3 protein. Among around 250,000 distinct CDR3 sequences listed, about 12% were seen once. The sample was also reused in another study, on yellow fever vaccine responses in identical twins.

The sample was memory (CD45RO+) T cells sorted from blood. Source of these receptors: a woman under 30 in good health. Each CDR3 is given with its conserved first and last residue. D genes are given only for firm matches. Only part of the rows carry a size: once, few, many, or a class if the clone is expanded.

v_call	j_call	d_call	clone_size	cdr3_nt	cdr3_aa
TRBV6-1	TRBJ2-3	.	few	TGTGCCAGCAAACAGGGGGGGGGAGATACGCAGTATTTT	CASKQGGGDTQYF
TRBV2	TRBJ2-5	.	.	TGTGCCAGCATTAGGACAGATCAAGAGACCCAGTACTTC	CASIRTDQETQYF
TRBV7-2	TRBJ2-7	.	many	TGTGCCAGCAGTTTGCAAGGGGGCTACGAGCAGTACTTC	CASSLQGGYEQYF
TRBV6-2/TRBV6-3	TRBJ2-4	.	many	TGTGCCAGCAGTGCTTACAGGAACATTCAGTACTTC	CASSAYRNIQYF
TRBV5-5	TRBJ2-7	TRBD1	.	TGTGCCAGCAGCTTGGCCGTGACAGGGGCATACGAGCAGTACTTC	CASSLAVTGAYEQYF
TRBV29-1	TRBJ2-1	.	.	TGCAGCGTTGTGAGGGTGAAGGCCCACAATGAGCAGTTCTTC	CSVVRVKAHNEQFF
TRBV7-8	TRBJ2-3	.	.	TGTGCCAGCAGCTTAGGTCCCGTGGAAGCGCGGTATTTT	CASSLGPVEARYF
TRBV7-2	TRBJ2-3	.	many	TGTGCCAGCAGCTTATTCCAGCGGGCAACAGATACGCAGTATTTT	CASSLFQRATDTQYF
TRBV28	TRBJ2-5	TRBD2	.	TGTGCCAGCAGTCTTAATGGCGGGAGGGCCCGTTGGCAAGAGACCCAGTACTTC	CASSLNGGRARWQETQYF
TRBV29-1	TRBJ2-5	TRBD2	.	TGCAGCGTGACTAGCGGGAGGGCCACTGGGGAGACCCAGTACTTC	CSVTSGRATGETQYF
TRBV11-2	TRBJ2-3	.	.	TGTGCCAGCAGCTCTACGGCACCGACGCTAGCGCCGACGCAGTATTTT	CASSSTAPTLAPTQYF
TRBV29-1	TRBJ2-1	.	many	TGCAGCACCGATAGTGGGATGGACTACAATGAGCAGTTCTTC	CSTDSGMDYNEQFF
TRBV30	TRBJ2-1	.	few	TGTGCCTGGGGACCGACAGGAGGATTT	CAWGPTGGF
TRBV7-6	TRBJ2-7	.	.	TGTGCCAGCAGCTTCCGGTCAGGGGATGCCGAGCAGTACTTC	CASSFRSGDAEQYF
TRBV3-1	TRBJ2-3	TRBD2	.	TGTGCCAGCAGCCAAAGCCTAGCGGGCTTCACAGATACGCAGTATTTT	CASSQSLAGFTDTQYF
TRBV5-1	TRBJ1-1	.	many	TGCGCCAGCAGCTGGACTGTTGACACTGAAGCTTTCTTT	CASSWTVDTEAFF
TRBV3-1	TRBJ2-1	.	few	TGTGCCAGCAGCCTTGCTGGGGGGGGGGGCTTAGAGGAGCAGTTCTTC	CASSLAGGGGLEEQFF